One TCR beta chain is described in this entry. What it binds is unknown. The data belong to a study of CD8 T cells in Susac syndrome. This CDR3 contains 17 residues. In germline, CDR1 is MNHNS, CDR2 SASEGT. Trimming pared 2 bases from V and 5 bases from J, leaving 21 bases between. Random hexamers were used to reverse transcribe 0.5 to 1 ug of RNA. Amplification of TCR beta CDR3 by immunoSEQ multiplex PCR spanned 54 Vbeta and 13 Jbeta. TCRdb redid the calling of the immunoSEQ multiplex PCR reads with MiXCR, one entry per CDR3 protein. The sample contains around 170,000 distinct CDR3 sequences, approximately 95% of which appear only once. General study results and limits: A relatively small number of individuals underwent TCR sequencing and HLA analysis.

TCR beta sequences were obtained from blood CD8+ and CD4+ T cells. The CD8+ and CD4+ T cells were negatively isolated, with the TEMRA cells enriched by FACS. The specimen was CD8+ T cells from PBMCs. The receptor was derived from a human donor with multiple sclerosis. The chain is built from TRBV6-1 and TRBJ2-5; D may be TRBD2 (5 bases). The CDR3 DNA reads TGTGCCAGCAGTGAACGACGAGGGTGGAGTGTAATGGAGACCCAGTACTTC. This sequence encodes CASSERRGWSVMETQYF.